Following are 14 T cell receptor beta chains from one sample sequenced in a study of blood T cell repertoires in COVID-19 (dated by TCRdb to about 2020). The receptor library was made with the immunoSEQ multiplex PCR assay. Sourced from immuneACCESS, this table was stored by TCRdb with only in-frame sequences that have V and J called. A share of the clones is absent; for the studies checked, an unresolved V gene accounts for under half, and the remainder has no known explanation. Within this sample are about 280,000 clones, with 85% of them counted one time only. The top ten clonotypes cover about 2.3% of the sample. Material for sequencing was PBMCs or T cells enriched from blood (not recorded which). All receptors derive from a woman in her forties or fifties who had recovered from COVID-19.

The rearrangement uses TRBV9 and TRBJ1-2; D unclear. The CDR3 runs 15 residues. The V end was cut by 1 base, the J end by 8 bases, with 18 bases between. CDR1 and CDR2 from the germline V gene are SGDLS and YYNGEE. CDR3 nucleotide sequence: TGTGCCAGCAGCGTACGACCCGACTCGGCGTTAGGCTACACCTTC. Translated, it gives CASSVRPDSALGYTF.

The chain couples TRBV6-5 to TRBJ1-2; a possible D gene is TRBD1 (6 bases). CDR3 size: 13 residues. V was pared by 2 bases and J by 9 bases, with 13 bases between. Per germline, CDR1 MNHEY and CDR2 SVGAGI. CDR3 protein: CASSYKGERSYTF. Written as DNA, the CDR3 is TGTGCCAGCAGTTACAAGGGGGAAAGGAGCTACACCTTC.

The V and J genes are TRBV29-1 and TRBJ2-5; tentatively, D is TRBD2 (7 bases). The CDR3 extends over 13 amino acids. Germline V lookup: CDR1 SQVTM, CDR2 ANQGSEA. Deletions cut 4 bases from V and 2 bases from J, with 11 bases between. CDR3 region: CSVAGGRQETQYF. CDR3 nucleotide sequence: TGCAGCGTTGCCGGGGGGCGGCAAGAGACCCAGTACTTC.

The chain uses TRBV7-6 and TRBJ2-5, with 8 bases aligning to TRBD1. V lost 6 bases to trimming and J lost 5 bases; unmatched junction nucleotides: 8. Germline CDR1 is SGHVS and CDR2 is FNYEAQ. The CDR3 totals 14 residues. The CDR3 protein is CASRRTGFTETQYF. CDR3 nucleotides: TGTGCCAGCAGGAGGACAGGGTTTACGGAGACCCAGTACTTC.

V is TRBV29-1 and J is TRBJ1-2; D remains unclear. CDR1 is SQVTM, CDR2 ANQGSEA, per germline. There are 13 residues in the CDR3. The V and J ends lost 4 bases and 4 bases respectively, with 13 bases between them. CDR3: CSVAAREGYGYTF. The DNA for the CDR3 is TGCAGCGTTGCAGCCCGGGAGGGCTATGGCTACACCTTC.

The genes are TRBV7-9 and TRBJ2-7, with D maybe TRBD1 (6 bases). The length of the CDR3 is 14 residues. In germline, CDR1 is SEHNR, CDR2 FQNEAQ (reference sequence). Trimming removed 1 base at V and 5 bases at J, with 12 bases between. The CDR3, as DNA: TGTGCCAGCAGCTTAGAAGGCAGGGGCAACGAGCAGTACTTC. Translation: CASSLEGRGNEQYF. The full variable domain, with the rest looked up from reference TRBV7-9 and TRBJ2-7, is DTGVSQNPRHKITKRGQNVTFRCDPISEHNRLYWYRQTLGQGPEFLTYFQNEAQLEKSRLLSDRFSAERPKGSFSTLEIQRTEQGDSAMYLCASSLEGRGNEQYFGPGTRLTVT.

This clone turned up a few times. The genes are TRBV6-5 and TRBJ1-5, with D possibly matching TRBD1 (6 bases). Germline loops: CDR1 MNHEY, CDR2 SVGAGI. The ends were cut back, 5 bases at V and 7 bases at J, with 18 bases in the middle. This CDR3 comprises 15 residues. CDR3 residues: CASSKNGGARQPQHF. In DNA, the CDR3 is TGTGCCAGCAGTAAAAACGGGGGGGCCCGGCAGCCCCAGCATTTT.

Points on this clone: The sample holds other DNA sequences that translate to the same CDR3. The chain recombines TRBV18 with TRBJ1-4; no firm D call. The CDR3 covers 13 residues. V shed 2 bases and J shed 5 bases, with 6 bases lying between them. Germline CDR1 reads KGHSH; CDR2 reads LQKENI. In DNA form, the CDR3 reads TGTGCCAGCTCACCAGGGCTAAATGAAAAACTGTTTTTT. Translation gives CASSPGLNEKLFF.

The rearrangement joins TRBV7-9 to TRBJ2-7; D is possibly TRBD2 (5 bases). This CDR3 is built from 12 residues. Germline-derived CDR1 and CDR2 are SEHNR and FQNEAQ (reference sequence). Trimming took 5 bases from V and 12 from J, leaving 17 bases between them. CDR3 in DNA: TGTGCCAGCAGCGGAGGACCAGCCGCGGTGTACTTC. Encoded protein: CASSGGPAAVYF.

The V gene is TRBV18, the J gene TRBJ2-2; 9 bases align to TRBD2. With V trimmed by 3 bases and J by 6 bases, 2 bases remained unmatched. CDR1 and CDR2 (germline): KGHSH, LQKENI. CDR3 length: 14 residues. Written as DNA, the CDR3 is TGTGCCAGCTCACCTTTAGCGGGGGCCGGGGAGCTGTTTTTT. Its protein product is CASSPLAGAGELFF. The entire variable domain, with the rest obtained from reference TRBV18 and TRBJ2-2, is as follows: NAGVMQNPRHLVRRRGQEARLRCSPMKGHSHVYWYRQLPEEGLKFMVYLQKENIIDESGMPKERFSAEFPKEGPSILRIQQVVRGDSAAYFCASSPLAGAGELFFGEGSRLTVL.

V gene TRBV4-1 combines with J gene TRBJ2-2; TRBD2 matches 12 bases. Germline-derived CDR1 and CDR2 are MGHRA and YSYEKL. Trimming at V came to 1 base and at J to 2 bases, leaving 14 bases not matched to a gene. The CDR3 has 21 amino acids. The CDR3, as DNA: TGCGCCAGCAGCCAAGCTACTAGCGGGGGGCCCATGAGCGGAAACACCGGGGAGCTGTTTTTT. It is translated as CASSQATSGGPMSGNTGELFF.

The rearrangement links TRBV2 to TRBJ2-2; tentatively, D is TRBD1 (5 bases). This CDR3 spans 13 amino acids. V lost 4 bases and J 5 bases, leaving 8 bases between the germline ends. Germline V CDR1 and CDR2: SNHLY, FYNNEI. CDR3 sequence reads: CASSVRQTGELFF. The CDR3 DNA reads TGTGCCAGCAGTGTCAGACAGACCGGGGAGCTGTTTTTT. Filled out from reference TRBV2 and TRBJ2-2, the complete variable domain reads EPEVTQTPSHQVTQMGQEVILRCVPISNHLYFYWYRQILGQKVEFLVSFYNNEISEKSEIFDDQFSVERPDGSNFTLKIRSTKLEDSAMYFCASSVRQTGELFFGEGSRLTVL.

J is TRBJ1-1 and V is TRBV27; D gene unclear. The CDR3 consists of 14 residues. Per the germline V gene, CDR1 is MNHEY and CDR2 is SMNVEV (reference sequence). The V end was cut by 5 bases, the J end by 4 bases, with 14 bases between. The CDR3 sequence: CASSPAGVITEAFF. In nucleotides, the CDR3 is TGTGCCAGCAGTCCCGCCGGTGTTATCACTGAAGCTTTCTTT.

The chain links TRBV4-1 to TRBJ1-1; D is unresolved. Germline V CDR1 and CDR2: MGHRA, YSYEKL. With 8 bases removed from V and 1 base from J, the gap between germline ends came to 14 bases. The CDR3 has 14 residues. CDR3 sequence reads: CASQDWVANTEAFF. The CDR3, as DNA: TGCGCCAGCCAAGACTGGGTAGCGAACACTGAAGCTTTCTTT.